The clone carrying this T cell receptor (beta chain) was seen just once. What it recognizes is unknown. Whoever was chosen for sequencing had shown CD8+CD57+ cell expansion by flow cytometry. Receipt of therapy had not occurred in any patient by the time of blood sampling. This sample was included in a study of CD8+CD57+ T cells in acquired aplastic anemia. Study-level findings and limits: No significant difference in CD8+ Simpson's diversity was found between patients and controls. Patients and controls turned out to have twenty-nine CD8+ CDR3 sequences in common.

Genomic DNA acted as the template from which TCR beta VDJ combination and CDR3 sequence profiling were carried out. TCRdb ran MiXCR on the reads and lists one entry per CDR3 protein. The profile shows over 150,000 distinct CDR3 sequences, about half of them singletons. This clonotype originated in a human donor with aplastic anemia. Sequences were obtained from sorted CD4+, CD8+, or CD8+CD57+ T cells (not recorded which) from PBMCs.

CDR3 residues: CAISQSQGGEAFF. The CDR3 nucleotides read TGTGCCATCAGTCAAAGTCAGGGGGGCGAAGCTTTCTTT. The V call is TRBV10-3, the J call TRBJ1-1, with 7 bases matching TRBD1. J was trimmed by 8 bases and V by 5 bases; bases with no gene match: 8. CDR3 length: 13 residues. Germline assignment: CDR1 ENHRY and CDR2 SYGVKD.